What follows are 9 T cell receptor beta chains derived from one specimen sequenced in a study of blood T cells in healthy people across ages. Then a second PCR, running roughly 7 to 12 cycles, was carried out with a sample-barcoded 5' primer and a J-beta primer mix. TCRdb recomputed calls from the 5' RACE reads with MiXCR, one row per CDR3 protein. Of 1.8 million or so distinct CDR3 sequences in the sample, about two fifths were seen once. The source material was blood. The receptors derive from a human donor in good health.

As to this clonotype: Since no conserved phenylalanine or tryptophan closes the CDR3, a read error is the likely cause. V gene TRBV7-7 combines with J gene TRBJ2-5; unclear D gene. The end of the DNA aligns better with TRBJ2-7, so the J call may be wrong. CDR3 length: 13 residues. Germline V gives CDR1 SSHAT, CDR2 FNYEAQ (reference sequence). The CDR3, as DNA: TGTGCCAGCAGCTTAAGTCCGCGGAGCGAGCAGTACTGC. This translates into CASSLSPRSEQYC.

This clonotype was seen only a few times. The V call is TRBV6-6, the J call TRBJ2-5; D is undetermined. Germline V gene lookup returns CDR1 MNHNY and CDR2 SVGAGI (reference sequence). This CDR3 has 14 residues. Trimming shortened V by 6 bases and J by 5 bases, and 16 bases separated the two germline ends. CDR3 in amino acids: CASRADPPTETQYF. In DNA form, the CDR3 reads TGTGCCAGCAGGGCTGACCCTCCGACGGAGACCCAGTACTTC.

The chain combines TRBV2 with TRBJ2-5, with D uncertain. This CDR3 has 16 amino acids. Deletions cut 6 bases from V and 2 bases from J, with 19 bases between. Germline CDR1 reads SNHLY; CDR2 reads FYNNEI. CDR3 DNA sequence: TGTGCCAGCAGCGTTCCAAGTGGGCGGCCTCAAGAGACCCAGTACTTC. This gives the protein CASSVPSGRPQETQYF. Full variable domain (remainder filled in from reference TRBV2 and TRBJ2-5): EPEVTQTPSHQVTQMGQEVILRCVPISNHLYFYWYRQILGQKVEFLVSFYNNEISEKSEIFDDQFSVERPDGSNFTLKIRSTKLEDSAMYFCASSVPSGRPQETQYFGPGTRLLVL.

This clonotype was detected a few times. The gene calls are TRBV6-2 or TRBV6-3 and TRBJ2-7; 7 bases fit TRBD1. The CDR3 extends over 12 amino acids. The trim removed 10 bases at V and 5 bases at J, leaving 8 bases unmatched. Germline CDR1 and CDR2: MNHEY and SVGEGT. In nucleotides, the CDR3 is TGTGCCACCGAAGATGACAGGGACGAGCAGTACTTC. It codes for CATEDDRDEQYF.

The chain combines TRBV2 with TRBJ1-2; no reliable D call. The CDR3 runs to 12 residues. In germline, CDR1 is SNHLY, CDR2 FYNNEI. The ends were cut back, 7 bases at V and 7 bases at J, with 13 bases in the middle. CDR3 protein: CASTDGKFGYTF. The CDR3, as DNA: TGTGCCAGCACCGACGGCAAATTTGGCTACACCTTC.

This clonotype was detected a few times. The rearrangement uses TRBV6-2 or TRBV6-3 and TRBJ2-1; TRBD1 matches at 9 bases. Germline assignment: CDR1 MNHEY and CDR2 SVGEGT. This CDR3 has 15 residues. Germline trimming cut 6 bases from V and 8 bases from J; bases unmatched to any gene: 11. The DNA for the CDR3 is TGTGCCAGCAGCACGTTCGGAACAGGGGGCGATGAGCAGTTCTTC. Its translation is CASSTFGTGGDEQFF.

The sample holds a few counts of this clonotype. The chain links TRBV5-1 to TRBJ1-5; D is ambiguous. Trimming cost V 4 bases and J 4 bases, with 15 bases left between them. Germline V gives CDR1 SGHRS, CDR2 YFSETQ. This CDR3 has 15 amino acids. The CDR3 nucleotides are TGCGCCAGCAGCCCGGACGCCCGGGAAAATCAGCCCCAGCATTTT. Its protein is CASSPDARENQPQHF. Full variable domain (remainder filled in from reference TRBV5-1 and TRBJ1-5): KAGVTQTPRYLIKTRGQQVTLSCSPISGHRSVSWYQQTPGQGLQFLFEYFSETQRNKGNFPGRFSGRQFSNSRSEMNVSTLELGDSALYLCASSPDARENQPQHFGDGTRLSIL.

This chain connects TRBV6-5 to TRBJ2-7; 10 bases match TRBD1. The V gene end was trimmed by 6 bases and the J gene end by 3 bases; junction bases not matched to a gene: 5. The CDR3 sequence is 14 residues long. Germline V gene data show CDR1 as MNHEY and CDR2 as SVGAGI. The chain's CDR3 is CASRRGTGDYEQYF. CDR3 in DNA: TGTGCCAGCAGGCGCGGGACAGGGGACTACGAGCAGTACTTC.

The chain is built from TRBV7-9 and TRBJ2-5; possibly TRBD2 for D (5 bases). The V and J ends lost 5 bases and 0 bases respectively, with 19 bases between them. This CDR3 spans 17 amino acids. CDR1 is SEHNR and CDR2 is FQNEAQ in the germline V gene (reference sequence). The CDR3 bases are TGTGCCAGCAGCCCCGGGGAAGAGGACGTATACCAAGAGACCCAGTACTTC. Its protein is CASSPGEEDVYQETQYF.